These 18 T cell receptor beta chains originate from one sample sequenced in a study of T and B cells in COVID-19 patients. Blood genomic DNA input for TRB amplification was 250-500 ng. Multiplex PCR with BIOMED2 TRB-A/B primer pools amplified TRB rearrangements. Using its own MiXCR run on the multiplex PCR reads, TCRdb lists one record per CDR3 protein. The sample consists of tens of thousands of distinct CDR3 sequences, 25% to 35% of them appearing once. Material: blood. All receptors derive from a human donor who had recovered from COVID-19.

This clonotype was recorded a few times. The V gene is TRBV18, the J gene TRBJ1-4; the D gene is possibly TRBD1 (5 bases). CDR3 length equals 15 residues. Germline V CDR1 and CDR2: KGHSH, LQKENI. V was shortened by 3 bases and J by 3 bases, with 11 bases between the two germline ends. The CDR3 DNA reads TGTGCCAGCTCACCTGACGGGGCGGCTAATGAAAAACTGTTTTTT. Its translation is CASSPDGAANEKLFF.

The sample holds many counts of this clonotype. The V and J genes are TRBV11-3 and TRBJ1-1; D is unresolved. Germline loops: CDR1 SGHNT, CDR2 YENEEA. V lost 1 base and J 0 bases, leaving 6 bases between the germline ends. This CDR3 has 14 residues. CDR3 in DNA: TGTGCCAGCAGCTTAGCCGGGGTGAACACTGAAGCTTTCTTT. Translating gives CASSLAGVNTEAFF.

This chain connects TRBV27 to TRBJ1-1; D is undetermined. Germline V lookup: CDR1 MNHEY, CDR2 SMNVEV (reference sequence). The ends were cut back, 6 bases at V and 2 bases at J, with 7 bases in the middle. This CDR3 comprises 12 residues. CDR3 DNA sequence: TGTGCCAGCAGCCACATCAACACTGAAGCTTTCTTT. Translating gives CASSHINTEAFF.

As DNA, the CDR3 is TGTGCCAGCAGCTTGGGCAACACAGATACGCAGTATTTT. It is translated as CASSLGNTDTQYF. V gene TRBV5-4 combines with J gene TRBJ2-3; unclear D gene. V was cut by 0 bases and J by 2 bases, with 4 bases left in between. Per the germline V gene, CDR1 is SGHNT and CDR2 is YYREEE (reference sequence). The CDR3 consists of 13 residues.

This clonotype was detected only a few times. CDR3: CASSRGFSGYTF. The CDR3 coding sequence is TGTGCCAGCAGCAGGGGGTTTAGTGGCTACACCTTC. The genes are TRBV5-6 and TRBJ1-2; D is perhaps TRBD1 (6 bases). The germline CDR1 and CDR2 sequences are SGHDT and YYEEEE. CDR3 length equals 12 residues. The V end lost 4 bases, the J end lost 7 bases, and 11 bases lay between the germline ends.

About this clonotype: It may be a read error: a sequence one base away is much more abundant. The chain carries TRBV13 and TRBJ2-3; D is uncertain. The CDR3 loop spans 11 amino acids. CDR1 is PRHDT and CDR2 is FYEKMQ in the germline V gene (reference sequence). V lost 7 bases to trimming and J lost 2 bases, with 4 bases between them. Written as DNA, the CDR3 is TGTGCCAGCACCGACACAGATACGCAGTATTTT. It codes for CASTDTDTQYF.

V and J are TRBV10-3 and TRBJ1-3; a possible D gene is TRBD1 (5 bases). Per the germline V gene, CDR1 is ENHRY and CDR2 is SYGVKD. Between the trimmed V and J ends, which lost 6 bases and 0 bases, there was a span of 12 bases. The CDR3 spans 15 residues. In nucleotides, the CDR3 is TGTGCCATCAGGGGGGACTCGGACTCTGGAAACACCATATATTTT. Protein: CAIRGDSDSGNTIYF.

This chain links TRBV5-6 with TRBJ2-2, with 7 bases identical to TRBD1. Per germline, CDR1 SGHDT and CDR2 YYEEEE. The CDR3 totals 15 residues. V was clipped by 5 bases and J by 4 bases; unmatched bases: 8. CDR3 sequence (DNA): TGTGCCAGCAGGGGGGACAGAGACCGCACCGGGGAGCTGTTTTTT. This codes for CASRGDRDRTGELFF.

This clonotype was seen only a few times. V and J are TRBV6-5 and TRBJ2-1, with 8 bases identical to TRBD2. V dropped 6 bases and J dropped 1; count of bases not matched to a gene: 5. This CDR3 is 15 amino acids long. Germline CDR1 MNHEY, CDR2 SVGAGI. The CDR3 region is CASRPTGGSYNEQFF. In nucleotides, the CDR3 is TGTGCCAGCAGGCCCACGGGGGGGTCCTACAATGAGCAGTTCTTC.

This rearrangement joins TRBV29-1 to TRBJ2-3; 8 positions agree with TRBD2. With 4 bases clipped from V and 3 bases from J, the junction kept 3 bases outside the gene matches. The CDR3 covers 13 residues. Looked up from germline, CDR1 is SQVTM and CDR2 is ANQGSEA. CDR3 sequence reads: CSVGGGTTDTQYF. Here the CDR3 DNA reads TGCAGCGTTGGCGGGGGGACAACAGATACGCAGTATTTT.

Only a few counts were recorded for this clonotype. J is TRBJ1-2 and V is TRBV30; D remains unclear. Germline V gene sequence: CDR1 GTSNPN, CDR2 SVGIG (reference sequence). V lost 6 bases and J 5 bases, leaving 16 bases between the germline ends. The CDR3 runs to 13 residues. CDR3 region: CACRQGSNYGYTF. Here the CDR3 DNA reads TGTGCCTGCCGCCAAGGGTCCAATTATGGCTACACCTTC.

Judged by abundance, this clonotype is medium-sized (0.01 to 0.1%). DNA for the CDR3: TGTGCCTGGAGTGTATGGGCAACGAACACCGGGGAGCTGTTTTTT. Its protein is CAWSVWATNTGELFF. This chain links TRBV30 with TRBJ2-2; D is undetermined. V gave up 0 bases and J gave up 0 bases, with 8 bases separating them. Germline values: CDR1 GTSNPN, CDR2 SVGIG (reference sequence). This CDR3 has 15 residues.

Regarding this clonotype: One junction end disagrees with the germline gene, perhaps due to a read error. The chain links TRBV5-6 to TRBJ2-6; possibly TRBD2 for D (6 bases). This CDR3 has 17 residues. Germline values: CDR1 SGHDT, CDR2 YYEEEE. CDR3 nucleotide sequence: TGCGCCAGCACCCCTAGCGCAGGTCTCTCTGGGACCAACGTCCTGACTTTC. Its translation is CASTPSAGLSGTNVLTF.

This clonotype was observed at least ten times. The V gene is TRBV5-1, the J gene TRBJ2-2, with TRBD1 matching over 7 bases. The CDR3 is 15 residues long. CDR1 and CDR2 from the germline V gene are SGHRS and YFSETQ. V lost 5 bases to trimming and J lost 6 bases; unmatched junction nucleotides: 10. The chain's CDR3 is CASSLEGAKAGELFF. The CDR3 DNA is TGCGCCAGCAGTCTCGAGGGGGCAAAGGCCGGGGAGCTGTTTTTT.

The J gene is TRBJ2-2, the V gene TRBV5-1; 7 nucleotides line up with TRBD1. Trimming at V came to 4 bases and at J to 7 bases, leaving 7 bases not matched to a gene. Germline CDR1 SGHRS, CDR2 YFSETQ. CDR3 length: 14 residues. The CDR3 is CASSEPGGNGELFF. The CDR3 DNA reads TGCGCCAGCAGCGAACCAGGGGGTAACGGGGAGCTGTTTTTT.

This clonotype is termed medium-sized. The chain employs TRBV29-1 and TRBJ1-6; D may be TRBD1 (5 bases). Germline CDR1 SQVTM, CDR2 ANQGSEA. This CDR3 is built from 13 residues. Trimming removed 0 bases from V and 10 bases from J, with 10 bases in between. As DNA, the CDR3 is TGCAGCGTTGAAGACAGGGTGGGATCACCCCTCCACTTT. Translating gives CSVEDRVGSPLHF.

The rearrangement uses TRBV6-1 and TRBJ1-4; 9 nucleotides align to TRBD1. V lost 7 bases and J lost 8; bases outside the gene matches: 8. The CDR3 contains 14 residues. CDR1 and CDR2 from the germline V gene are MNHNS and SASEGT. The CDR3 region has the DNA TGTGCCAGCACCGCCGGGACAGGGTTGGAAAAACTGTTTTTT. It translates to CASTAGTGLEKLFF.

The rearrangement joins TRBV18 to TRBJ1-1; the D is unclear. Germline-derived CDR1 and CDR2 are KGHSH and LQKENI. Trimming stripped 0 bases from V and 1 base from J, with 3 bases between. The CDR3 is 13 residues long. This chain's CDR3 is CASSPPGNTEAFF. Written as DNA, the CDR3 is TGTGCCAGCTCACCACCCGGGAACACTGAAGCTTTCTTT.